Listed below are T cell receptor beta chains from one sample, sequenced in a study of shared clonotypes between healthy human individuals. TCRdb keeps only in-frame clones here, not all; method: immunoSEQ multiplex PCR. The sample lists more than 1,200,000 clones, about 98.5% occurring once. Sample: naive CD4+ T cells sorted from blood. The receptor set was obtained from a man aged 30 to 45 in good health. The CDR3 runs from the conserved cysteine through the conserved F or W. A D gene is named only where the DNA matches it firmly. Expanded clones get a size class; other rows say once, few or many, or leave the size out.

clone_size	v_call	d_call	j_call	cdr3_nt	cdr3_aa
NA	TRBV29-1	NA	TRBJ1-1	TGCAGCGTTTTATCCCGGGTACTGAACACTGAAGCTTTCTTT	CSVLSRVLNTEAFF
NA	TRBV7-6	TRBD2	TRBJ2-3	TGTGCCAGCAGCTTAGGAGGACTAGCGGGAGCCGATACGCAGTATTTT	CASSLGGLAGADTQYF
NA	TRBV5-1	NA	TRBJ2-1	TGCGCCAGCAGCCCCGGGAAAAATGAGCAGTTCTTC	CASSPGKNEQFF
NA	TRBV10-1	TRBD2	TRBJ2-6	TGCGCCAGCAGTGCTGGGGCGGGAGGGGCCTCTGGGGCCAACGTCCTGACTTTC	CASSAGAGGASGANVLTF
NA	TRBV28	NA	TRBJ2-2	TGTGCCAGCAACGATGGCCTGAGAGGGACCGGGGAGCTGTTTTTT	CASNDGLRGTGELFF
NA	TRBV5-5	NA	TRBJ2-7	TGTGCCAGCAGCTCCGGCTCCCATAGCTCCTACGAGCAGTACTTC	CASSSGSHSSYEQYF
NA	TRBV7-2	NA	TRBJ2-7	TGTGCCAGCAGCCTCACAGGTCTTAGCTACGAGCAGTACTTC	CASSLTGLSYEQYF
NA	TRBV5-4	NA	TRBJ2-3	TGTGCCAGCAGCGGGCAGGGGCGCCCAGATACGCAGTATTTT	CASSGQGRPDTQYF
NA	TRBV5-1	NA	TRBJ2-1	TGCGCCAGCAGCTTGGCGGGCTCCTACAATGAGCAGTTCTTC	CASSLAGSYNEQFF
NA	TRBV18	TRBD1	TRBJ2-6	TGTGCCAGCTCAATCAGCACCGCGCGGGACAGGGGCTCTGGGGCCAACGTCCTGACTTTC	CASSISTARDRGSGANVLTF
NA	TRBV2	TRBD2	TRBJ2-1	TGTGCCAGCAGTGGGCCCAGGGGACTAGCGGGCAACCCCGGCCCCTACAATGAGCAGTTCTTC	CASSGPRGLAGNPGPYNEQFF
NA	TRBV14	NA	TRBJ1-2	TGTGCCAGCAGCCAAGAATTGACACTAAACTATGGCTACACCTTC	CASSQELTLNYGYTF
NA	TRBV5-1	TRBD2	TRBJ2-3	TGCGCCAGCATACCTGGACTAGCGGGTGTTCATACGCAGTATTTT	CASIPGLAGVHTQYF
NA	TRBV28	TRBD1	TRBJ1-1	TGTGCCAGCAGCCAGGGGGGAAGGAACACTGAAGCTTTCTTT	CASSQGGRNTEAFF
NA	TRBV28	NA	TRBJ2-1	TGTGCCAGCACTTCGGTAAGCTCCTACAATGAGCAGTTCTTC	CASTSVSSYNEQFF
NA	TRBV19	NA	TRBJ2-1	TGTGCCAGTAGTATAGTCCCGGGACAATACAATGAGCAGTTCTTC	CASSIVPGQYNEQFF
once	TRBV28	TRBD1	TRBJ2-7	TGTGCCAGCAGTTTATTAGGGGGCCACGAGCAGTACTTC	CASSLLGGHEQYF
NA	TRBV7-8	TRBD2	TRBJ2-5	TGTGCCAGCAGCCCGGAACGGACTAGCGGGAGGGCCCGGGAGACCCAGTACTTC	CASSPERTSGRARETQYF
NA	TRBV20-1	NA	TRBJ2-7	TGCAGTAAATATGGGGTGGGCGAGCAGTACTTC	CSKYGVGEQYF
NA	TRBV5-1	NA	TRBJ1-5	TGCGCCAGCAGCCCCGGGACAAATAGCAATCAGCCCCAGCATTTT	CASSPGTNSNQPQHF
NA	TRBV7-3	NA	TRBJ2-7	TGTGCCAGCAGCAGGGACGTAGCCTACGAGCAGTACTTC	CASSRDVAYEQYF
once	TRBV18	NA	TRBJ1-4	TGTGCCAGCTCACTAGGGACGGCTAATGAAAAACTGTTTTTT	CASSLGTANEKLFF
NA	TRBV27	NA	TRBJ2-3	TGTGCCAGCAGGGTCCGTTATGGGGGTAGCACAGATACGCAGTATTTT	CASRVRYGGSTDTQYF
NA	TRBV11-2	NA	TRBJ2-7	TGTGCCAGCAGCTCCGTCCCATCCGGCGAGCAGTACTTC	CASSSVPSGEQYF
NA	TRBV11-2	TRBD2	TRBJ2-7	TGTGCCAGCAGCCCCCTCCAAAGAACTAGCGGAACCACCTACGAGCAGTACTTC	CASSPLQRTSGTTYEQYF
once	TRBV19	NA	TRBJ2-3	TGTGCCAGTAGTATCGGGCCCAGGGATACGCAGTATTTT	CASSIGPRDTQYF
once	TRBV7-9	NA	TRBJ1-3	TGTGCCAGCAGCTTAGCGTCAGGAAACACCATATATTTT	CASSLASGNTIYF
NA	TRBV28	NA	TRBJ1-1	TGTGCCAGCAGTTTGCTGGGGGTGGGTGAAGCTTTCTTT	CASSLLGVGEAFF
NA	TRBV18	NA	TRBJ2-1	TGTGCCAGCTCACCACTTAGGACTGGCCACTACAATGAGCAGTTCTTC	CASSPLRTGHYNEQFF
NA	TRBV19	TRBD1	TRBJ2-1	TGTGCCAGTAGTATAGCCCCCGGGACAGGGGTTGAGCAGTTCTTC	CASSIAPGTGVEQFF
NA	TRBV4-1	TRBD1	TRBJ1-1	TGCGCCAGCAGCCAAAACAGGGGGCGCGGGACTGAAGCTTTCTTT	CASSQNRGRGTEAFF
NA	TRBV6-5	NA	TRBJ1-5	TGTGCCAGCAGAAGCGACAGATTTAGCAATCAGCCCCAGCATTTT	CASRSDRFSNQPQHF
once	TRBV27	NA	TRBJ2-5	TGTGCCAGCAGTTCGGCCAGGCTGGGATGGGAGACCCAGTACTTC	CASSSARLGWETQYF
once	TRBV5-1	NA	TRBJ1-1	TGCGCCAGCAGCTTGGCGAGGGGAGGGGTGAATGGTGGGAACACTGAAGCTTTCTTT	CASSLARGGVNGGNTEAFF
NA	TRBV4-1	NA	TRBJ1-2	TGCGCCAGCAGCCAAGTAGGGACAACCCACCGAGGCTACACCTTC	CASSQVGTTHRGYTF
NA	TRBV16	NA	TRBJ1-4	TGTGCCAGCAGCCCCCCGGATGGCTGGGAAAAACTGTTTTTT	CASSPPDGWEKLFF
NA	TRBV27	NA	TRBJ2-3	TGTGCCAGCAGTTTCGACAGGTACACAGATACGCAGTATTTT	CASSFDRYTDTQYF
NA	TRBV27	NA	TRBJ2-7	TGCGCCAGCAGCCCGTCTAAGGGCCCGTACGAGCAGTACTTC	CASSPSKGPYEQYF
NA	TRBV11-1	TRBD1	TRBJ2-5	TGTGCCAGCAGCCTCGACAGGGGAGTTCAAGAGACCCAGTACTTC	CASSLDRGVQETQYF
NA	TRBV19	TRBD1	TRBJ2-2	TGTGCCACCCAAGGGACAGGTGTCGCCGGGGAGCTGTTTTTT	CATQGTGVAGELFF
NA	TRBV30	NA	TRBJ1-2	TGTGCCTGGAGGTGGGGCCGCTCCAACTATGGCTACACCTTC	CAWRWGRSNYGYTF
NA	TRBV28	NA	TRBJ1-5	TGTGCCAGCAGTTTTCCAGGGGATAGCAATCAGCCCCAGCATTTT	CASSFPGDSNQPQHF
NA	TRBV27	NA	TRBJ1-5	TGTGCCAGCAGGACTCGGTCAGCCAACAATCAGCCCCAGCATTTT	CASRTRSANNQPQHF
NA	TRBV6-1	NA	TRBJ1-1	TGTGCCAGCCGATTAGGCGGGAACACTGAAGCTTTCTTT	CASRLGGNTEAFF
NA	TRBV19	TRBD1	TRBJ2-4	TGTGCCAGTAGTAGGGACAGTCTGAACATTCAGTACTTC	CASSRDSLNIQYF
NA	TRBV29-1	NA	TRBJ2-6	TGCAGCGTTGAAAGATCTGGGGCCAACGTCCTGACTTTC	CSVERSGANVLTF
NA	TRBV21-1	NA	TRBJ2-7	TGTGCCAGCAGCAAATCGAGGGCGGACAGGGAGGGCGAGCAGTACTTC	CASSKSRADREGEQYF
NA	TRBV5-1	NA	TRBJ1-1	TGCGCCAGCAGCGTCAAACAGAACACTGAAGCTTTCTTT	CASSVKQNTEAFF
NA	TRBV4-1	NA	TRBJ1-4	TGCGCCAGCAGCCAACAGGACAGTCCCCTGGGGGAAAAACTGTTTTTT	CASSQQDSPLGEKLFF
NA	TRBV25-1	TRBD1	TRBJ2-1	TGTGCCAGCAGTGAAATCGGGACAGGGGGCTATGAGCAGTTCTTC	CASSEIGTGGYEQFF
NA	TRBV11-3	TRBD1	TRBJ2-1	TGTGCCAGCAGCTGGAGTGACAGGGGATCCTACAATGAGCAGTTCTTC	CASSWSDRGSYNEQFF
NA	TRBV4-1	TRBD1	TRBJ2-7	TGCGCCAGCAGCCAAGGGGACAGCTACGAGCAGTACTTC	CASSQGDSYEQYF
NA	TRBV11-2	NA	TRBJ2-5	TGTGCCAGCAGCTTAGGGCCAGGAACTTATCAAGAGACCCAGTACTTC	CASSLGPGTYQETQYF
NA	TRBV7-9	TRBD2	TRBJ2-7	TGTGCCAGCAGACGGCCGGGACTAGGCTACGAGCAGTACTTC	CASRRPGLGYEQYF